The clone carrying this T cell receptor beta chain was counted many times. These data belong to a study of human T cells and chemical hapten exposure. Each CDR3 protein gets one entry after TCRdb re-called the RACE reads with MiXCR. The sample lists tens of thousands of distinct CDR3 sequences; 9.5% to 12% were seen once. Germline values: CDR1 SQVTM, CDR2 ANQGSEA. V lost 4 bases to trimming and J lost 0 bases, with 9 bases between them. The CDR3 consists of 13 residues. This sample's time point: patch test 2, 6 weeks after DPC sensitization. The treatment: therapeutic diphenylcyclopropenone sensitization with weekly scalp DPC. Donors were 18 to 70-year-old alopecia patients suitable for DPC.

This sample comprised whole blood, obtained in connection with sensitization to the hapten diphenylcyclopropenone (DPC). The origin of this receptor is a man aged 35 to 55 with alopecia areata. Some clones in this sample may be carry-over from other donors' samples. This chain links TRBV29-1 with TRBJ1-2, with D tentatively TRBD1 (5 bases). The chain's CDR3 is CSVGGTSNYGYTF. The DNA for the CDR3 is TGCAGCGTTGGAGGGACGTCTAACTATGGCTACACCTTC.